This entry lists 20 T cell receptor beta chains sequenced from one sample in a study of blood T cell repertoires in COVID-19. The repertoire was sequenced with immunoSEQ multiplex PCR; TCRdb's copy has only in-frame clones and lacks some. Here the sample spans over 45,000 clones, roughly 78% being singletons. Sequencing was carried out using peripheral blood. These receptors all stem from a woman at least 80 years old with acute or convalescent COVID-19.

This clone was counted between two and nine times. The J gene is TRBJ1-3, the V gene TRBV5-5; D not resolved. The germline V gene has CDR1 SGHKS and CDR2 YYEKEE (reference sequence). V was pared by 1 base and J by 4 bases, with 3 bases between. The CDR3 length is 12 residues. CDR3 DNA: TGTGCCAGCAGCTTGCCGGGAAACACCATATATTTT. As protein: CASSLPGNTIYF.

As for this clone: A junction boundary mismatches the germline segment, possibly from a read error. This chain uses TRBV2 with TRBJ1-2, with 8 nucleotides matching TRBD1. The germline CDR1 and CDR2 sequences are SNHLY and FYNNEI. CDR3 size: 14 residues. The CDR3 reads CASSDNRGNYGYTF. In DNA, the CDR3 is TGTGCCAGTAGTGATAACAGGGGGAACTATGGCTACACCTTC. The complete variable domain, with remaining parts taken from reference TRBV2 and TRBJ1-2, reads EPEVTQTPSHQVTQMGQEVILRCVPISNHLYFYWYRQILGQKVEFLVSFYNNEISEKSEIFDDQFSVERPDGSNFTLKIRSTKLEDSAMYFCASSDNRGNYGYTFGSGTRLTVV.

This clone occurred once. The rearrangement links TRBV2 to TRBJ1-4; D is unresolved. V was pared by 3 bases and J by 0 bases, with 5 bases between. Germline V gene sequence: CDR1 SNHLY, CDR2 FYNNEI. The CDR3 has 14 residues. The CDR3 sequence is CASSDSTTNEKLFF. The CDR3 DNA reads TGTGCCAGCAGTGACAGTACAACTAATGAAAAACTGTTTTTT. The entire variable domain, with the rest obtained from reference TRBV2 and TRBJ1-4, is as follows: EPEVTQTPSHQVTQMGQEVILRCVPISNHLYFYWYRQILGQKVEFLVSFYNNEISEKSEIFDDQFSVERPDGSNFTLKIRSTKLEDSAMYFCASSDSTTNEKLFFGSGTQLSVL.

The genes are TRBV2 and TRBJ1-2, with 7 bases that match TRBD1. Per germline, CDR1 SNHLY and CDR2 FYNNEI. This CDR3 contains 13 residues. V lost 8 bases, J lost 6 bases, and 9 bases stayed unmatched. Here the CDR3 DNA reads TGTGCCAGCGCCCGGGACAGCCTGAATGGCTACACCTTC. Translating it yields CASARDSLNGYTF.

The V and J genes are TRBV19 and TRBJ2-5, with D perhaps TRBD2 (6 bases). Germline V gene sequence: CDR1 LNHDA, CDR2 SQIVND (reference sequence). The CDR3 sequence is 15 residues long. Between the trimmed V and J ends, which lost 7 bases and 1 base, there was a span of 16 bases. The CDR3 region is CASKPDSGGQETQYF. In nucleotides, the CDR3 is TGTGCCAGTAAACCGGATAGCGGAGGCCAAGAGACCCAGTACTTC.

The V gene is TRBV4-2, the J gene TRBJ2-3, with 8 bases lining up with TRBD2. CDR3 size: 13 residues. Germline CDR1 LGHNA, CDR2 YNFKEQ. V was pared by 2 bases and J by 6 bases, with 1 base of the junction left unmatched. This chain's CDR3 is CASSQREGDTQYF. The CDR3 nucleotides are TGTGCCAGCAGCCAACGGGAGGGGGATACGCAGTATTTT.

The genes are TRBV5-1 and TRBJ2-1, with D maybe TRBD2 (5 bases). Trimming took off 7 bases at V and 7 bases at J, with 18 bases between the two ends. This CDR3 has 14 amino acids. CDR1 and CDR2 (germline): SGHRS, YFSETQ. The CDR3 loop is CASGSSGPGNEQFF. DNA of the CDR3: TGCGCCAGCGGATCGAGCGGCCCGGGAAATGAGCAGTTCTTC.

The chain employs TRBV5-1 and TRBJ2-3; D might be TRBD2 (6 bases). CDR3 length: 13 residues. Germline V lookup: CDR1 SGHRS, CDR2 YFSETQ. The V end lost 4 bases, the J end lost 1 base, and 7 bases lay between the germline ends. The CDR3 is CASSPSGTDTQYF. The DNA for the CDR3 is TGCGCCAGCAGCCCTAGCGGCACAGATACGCAGTATTTT. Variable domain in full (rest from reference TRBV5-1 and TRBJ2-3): KAGVTQTPRYLIKTRGQQVTLSCSPISGHRSVSWYQQTPGQGLQFLFEYFSETQRNKGNFPGRFSGRQFSNSRSEMNVSTLELGDSALYLCASSPSGTDTQYFGPGTRLTVL.

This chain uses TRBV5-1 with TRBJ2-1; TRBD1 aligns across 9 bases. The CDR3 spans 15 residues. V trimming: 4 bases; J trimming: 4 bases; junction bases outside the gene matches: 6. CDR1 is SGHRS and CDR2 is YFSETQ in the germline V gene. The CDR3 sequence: CASSAGDRVYNEQFF. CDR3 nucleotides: TGCGCCAGCAGCGCTGGGGACAGGGTTTACAATGAGCAGTTCTTC.

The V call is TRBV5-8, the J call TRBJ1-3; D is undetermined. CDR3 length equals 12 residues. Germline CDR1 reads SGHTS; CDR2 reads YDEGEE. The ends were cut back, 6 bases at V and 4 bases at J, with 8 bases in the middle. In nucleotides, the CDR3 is TGTGCCAGCAAACTTTCGGGAAACACCATATATTTT. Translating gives CASKLSGNTIYF.

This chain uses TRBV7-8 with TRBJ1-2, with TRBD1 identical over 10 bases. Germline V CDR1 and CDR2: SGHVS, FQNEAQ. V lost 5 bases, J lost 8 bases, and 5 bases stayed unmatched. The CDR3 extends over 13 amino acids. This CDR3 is CASSRDRGQGYTF. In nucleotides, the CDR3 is TGTGCCAGCAGCCGTGACAGGGGGCAAGGCTACACCTTC.

DNA of the CDR3: TGTGCCACCAGCCCGGGACAGGGGGGAACAGATACGCAGTATTTT. Its protein product is CATSPGQGGTDTQYF. The chain links TRBV24-1 to TRBJ2-3; 11 nucleotides match TRBD1. V lost 7 bases, J lost 3 bases, and 5 bases stayed unmatched. CDR1 is KGHDR, CDR2 SFDVKD, per germline. The CDR3 length is 15 residues.

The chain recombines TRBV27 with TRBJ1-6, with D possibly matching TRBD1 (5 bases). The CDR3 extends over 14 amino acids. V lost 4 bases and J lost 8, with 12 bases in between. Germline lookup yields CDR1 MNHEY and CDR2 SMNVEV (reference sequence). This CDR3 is CASSWAGPDSPLHF. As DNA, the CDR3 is TGTGCCAGCAGTTGGGCAGGGCCCGATTCACCCCTCCACTTT.

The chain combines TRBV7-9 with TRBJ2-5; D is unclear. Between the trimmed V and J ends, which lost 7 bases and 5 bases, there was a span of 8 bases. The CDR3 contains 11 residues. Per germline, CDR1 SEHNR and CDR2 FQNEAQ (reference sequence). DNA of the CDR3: TGTGCCAGCACCCGCGGTGAGACCCAGTACTTC. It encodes CASTRGETQYF.

This CDR3 is CASSLVTPPKGGYTF. The CDR3 bases are TGTGCCAGCAGCTTAGTAACCCCCCCAAAGGGGGGCTACACCTTC. V usage is TRBV7-2 and J usage is TRBJ1-2, with D possibly matching TRBD1 (5 bases). CDR3 length equals 15 residues. Germline loops: CDR1 SGHTA, CDR2 FQGNSA. Trimming cost V 1 base and J 8 bases, with 17 bases left between them.

The CDR3 loop reads CASSWRVWGTDTQYF. The CDR3 DNA follows: TGTGCCAGCAGCTGGAGGGTGTGGGGCACAGATACGCAGTATTTT. The V and J genes are TRBV5-5 and TRBJ2-3; D possibly corresponds to TRBD2 (6 bases). Looked up from germline, CDR1 is SGHKS and CDR2 is YYEKEE (reference sequence). The CDR3 is 15 residues long. Trimming took 3 bases from V and 1 from J, leaving 12 bases between them.

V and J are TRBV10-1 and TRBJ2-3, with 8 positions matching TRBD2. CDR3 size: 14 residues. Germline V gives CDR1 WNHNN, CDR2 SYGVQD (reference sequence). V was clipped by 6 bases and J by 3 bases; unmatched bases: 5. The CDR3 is CASSGGGPTDTQYF. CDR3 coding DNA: TGCGCCAGCAGCGGGGGGGGACCAACAGATACGCAGTATTTT.

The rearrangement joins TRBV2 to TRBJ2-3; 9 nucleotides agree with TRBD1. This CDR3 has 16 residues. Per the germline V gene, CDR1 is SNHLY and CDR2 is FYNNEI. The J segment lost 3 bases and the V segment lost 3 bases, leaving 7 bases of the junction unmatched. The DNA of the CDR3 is TGTGCCAGCAGTGATCGGTGGACAGGGGTAACAGATACGCAGTATTTT. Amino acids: CASSDRWTGVTDTQYF.

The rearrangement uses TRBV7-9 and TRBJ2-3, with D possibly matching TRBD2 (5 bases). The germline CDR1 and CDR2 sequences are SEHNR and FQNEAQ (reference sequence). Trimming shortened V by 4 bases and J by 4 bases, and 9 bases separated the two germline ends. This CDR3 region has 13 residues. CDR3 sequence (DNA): TGTGCCAGCAGCTCTCGCGGGCCAGATACGCAGTATTTT. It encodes CASSSRGPDTQYF.

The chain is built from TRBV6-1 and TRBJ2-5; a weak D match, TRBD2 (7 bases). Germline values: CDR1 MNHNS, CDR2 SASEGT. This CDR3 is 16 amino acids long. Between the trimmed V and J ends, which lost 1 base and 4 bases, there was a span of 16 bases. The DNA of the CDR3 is TGTGCCAGCAGTGAAGTAGTCGGGGGGCTGCGAGAGACCCAGTACTTC. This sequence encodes CASSEVVGGLRETQYF.